Here is one T cell receptor (beta chain) with its context. Its target is not known. One end of the junction fails to match germline, which may point to a read error. Libraries of naive CD8 T cells were made from about 21,000 to 970,000 sorted cells. They used 10%, 30% or 50% RNA. CD8+CD4-CCR7+CD45RA+ sorting gave the naive CD8 T cells. The CDR3 has 16 amino acids. In germline, CDR1 is SNHLY, CDR2 FYNNEI. This sample is drawn from a study of molecular identifiers for immune sequencing clone quantification. Study-level points and caveats: Naive cells had under 1% of molecules in clones above 20 RNA copies, effectors over 99%.

The authors built bulk TCR libraries by previously described methods with listed TCR primers. TCRdb used MiXCR to reprocess the PCR reads, holding one entry per CDR3 protein. Here the sample spans 60,000 to 70,000 distinct CDR3 sequences, approximately 18% being singletons. The chain employs TRBV2 and TRBJ2-1; TRBD2 aligns across 8 bases. The sequence was obtained from a human donor in good health. Some libraries in this study had Jurkat cell RNA spiked in. Sequenced: naive CD8+ T cells from blood, with Jurkat cell RNA spiked in. Subset denoted: FACS-sorted CD8+CD4-CCR7+CD45RA+ naive T cells. The CDR3 protein is CASSEARTSTDNERFF. The CDR3 DNA follows: TGTGCCAGCAGTGAAGCCCGGACTAGCACAGACAATGAGCGGTTCTTC. The full variable domain, with the rest looked up from reference TRBV2 and TRBJ2-1, is EPEVTQTPSHQVTQMGQEVILRCVPISNHLYFYWYRQILGQKVEFLVSFYNNEISEKSEIFDDQFSVERPDGSNFTLKIRSTKLEDSAMYFCASSEARTSTDNERFFGPGTRLTVL.